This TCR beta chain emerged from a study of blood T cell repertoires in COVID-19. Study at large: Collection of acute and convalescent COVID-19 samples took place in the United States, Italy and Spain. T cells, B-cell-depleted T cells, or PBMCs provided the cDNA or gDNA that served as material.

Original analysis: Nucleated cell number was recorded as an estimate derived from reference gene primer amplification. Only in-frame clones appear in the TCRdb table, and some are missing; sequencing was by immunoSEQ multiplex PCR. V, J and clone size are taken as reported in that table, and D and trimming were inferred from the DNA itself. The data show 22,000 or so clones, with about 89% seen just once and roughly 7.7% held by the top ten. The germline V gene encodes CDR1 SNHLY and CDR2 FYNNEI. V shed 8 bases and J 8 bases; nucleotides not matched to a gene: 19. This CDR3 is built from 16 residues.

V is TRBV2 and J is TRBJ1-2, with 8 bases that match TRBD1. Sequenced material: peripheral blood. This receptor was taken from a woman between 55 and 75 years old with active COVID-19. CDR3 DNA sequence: TGTGCCAGCGCGGCCCACCATCCCGGACAGGGTGGCGGCTACACCTTC. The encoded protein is CASAAHHPGQGGGYTF.